The 21 T cell receptor beta chains presented below share a single source sample, sequenced in a study of control samples from healthy donors and cancer patients. Sequencing used immunoSEQ multiplex PCR; TCRdb keeps in-frame clones, though not all of them. This sample carries approximately 70,000 clones, roughly 82% of them seen once, and the ten largest clones take approximately 15%. The sequencing input was blood. The receptors derive from a man aged 45-65 years in good health.

V and J are TRBV9 and TRBJ2-3; D might be TRBD1 (6 bases). This CDR3 comprises 15 residues. The V gene's germline CDR1 is SGDLS and CDR2 YYNGEE. V was shortened by 5 bases and J by 2 bases, with 15 bases between the two germline ends. The CDR3 is CASSRGAGDTDTQYF. The CDR3, as DNA: TGTGCCAGCAGTCGAGGCGCAGGGGACACAGATACGCAGTATTTT.

The V gene is TRBV19, the J gene TRBJ1-3; tentative D call: TRBD1 (5 bases). The CDR3 has 16 amino acids. The germline V and J ends were trimmed by 3 bases and 0 bases, with 12 bases remaining between them. Germline values: CDR1 LNHDA, CDR2 SQIVND (reference sequence). CDR3: CASSIQGGASGNTIYF. As DNA, the CDR3 is TGTGCCAGTAGTATCCAAGGCGGGGCCTCTGGAAACACCATATATTTT.

The chain has TRBV12-3 or TRBV12-4 and TRBJ2-2; D is ambiguous. The CDR3 is 13 amino acids. CDR3 nucleotide sequence: TGTGTCTCCGTCGGGTTGGGCACCGGGGAGCTGTTTTTT. Its translation is CVSVGLGTGELFF.

The chain links TRBV27 to TRBJ1-1; 7 nucleotides match TRBD1. Trimming at V came to 0 bases and at J to 7 bases, leaving 5 bases not matched to a gene. CDR3 length: 14 amino acids. Germline V gene data show CDR1 as MNHEY and CDR2 as SMNVEV (reference sequence). Here the CDR3 reads CASSLSRGDNEAFF. In DNA form, the CDR3 reads TGTGCCAGCAGTTTATCCAGGGGGGATAATGAAGCTTTCTTT.

The rearrangement uses TRBV19 and TRBJ1-1; maybe TRBD1 (5 bases). Trimming left V 6 bases short and J 4 bases short, with 15 bases between. The germline gives CDR1 LNHDA, CDR2 SQIVND (reference sequence). CDR3 length equals 14 residues. DNA of the CDR3: TGTGCCAGTAGGGTGGGGGAGGAGGGCACTGAAGCTTTCTTT. Its protein product is CASRVGEEGTEAFF.

The rearrangement uses TRBV30 and TRBJ2-7; D possibly corresponds to TRBD1 (7 bases). The CDR3 loop spans 12 amino acids. In germline, CDR1 is GTSNPN, CDR2 SVGIG (reference sequence). The CDR3 bases are TGTGCGGCAGGGGGGCGGACCTACGAGCAGTACTTC. Its translation: CAAGGRTYEQYF.

The chain combines TRBV11-2 with TRBJ2-5; no definite D call. Between the trimmed V and J ends, which lost 3 bases and 1 base, there was a span of 9 bases. This CDR3 spans 14 amino acids. From germline, CDR1 is SGHAT and CDR2 FQNNGV. DNA for the CDR3: TGTGCCAGCAGCTTTCGCGGCACCCAAGAGACCCAGTACTTC. Translating gives CASSFRGTQETQYF.

This clone came up once. The rearrangement links TRBV15 to TRBJ1-4, with D possibly being TRBD1 (5 bases). The germline gives CDR1 LNHNV, CDR2 YYDKDF (reference sequence). V shed 4 bases and J shed 0 bases, with 15 bases lying between them. The CDR3 runs 17 residues. The CDR3 sequence: CATSTLNEGATNEKLFF. The CDR3 DNA sequence: TGTGCCACCAGCACCCTTAATGAAGGGGCAACTAATGAAAAACTGTTTTTT.

The rearrangement links TRBV19 to TRBJ2-7; a possible D gene is TRBD1 (6 bases). Per germline, CDR1 LNHDA and CDR2 SQIVND (reference sequence). V gave up 1 base and J gave up 3 bases, with 7 bases separating them. The CDR3 consists of 13 residues. The CDR3 sequence is CASSIGGHYEQYF. DNA for the CDR3: TGTGCCAGTAGTATAGGGGGACACTACGAGCAGTACTTC.

Only a few counts were recorded for this clone. This sequence joins TRBV7-9 and TRBJ2-1; tentative D call: TRBD2 (5 bases). Germline V gives CDR1 SEHNR, CDR2 FQNEAQ (reference sequence). This CDR3 contains 16 residues. V shed 5 bases and J shed 9 bases, with 23 bases lying between them. The CDR3 nucleotides read TGTGCCAGCAGCGCAGCGAGGGAAACTCACATGGGTGAGCAGTTCTTC. Residues: CASSAARETHMGEQFF.

Only one count was recorded for this clone. The chain is built from TRBV5-1 and TRBJ1-1; possible D gene TRBD1, 5 bases. Trimming cost V 1 base and J 2 bases, with 12 bases left between them. Germline V gene sequence: CDR1 SGHRS, CDR2 YFSETQ. CDR3 length: 15 amino acids. In DNA form, the CDR3 reads TGCGCCAGCAGCTTGAGCGCAGGGATAAACACTGAAGCTTTCTTT. As protein: CASSLSAGINTEAFF. Complete variable domain (other parts from reference TRBV5-1 and TRBJ1-1): KAGVTQTPRYLIKTRGQQVTLSCSPISGHRSVSWYQQTPGQGLQFLFEYFSETQRNKGNFPGRFSGRQFSNSRSEMNVSTLELGDSALYLCASSLSAGINTEAFFGQGTRLTVV.

The gene calls are TRBV11-3 and TRBJ1-3; perhaps TRBD1 as D (5 bases). The CDR3 loop spans 15 amino acids. Germline V gene lookup returns CDR1 SGHNT and CDR2 YENEEA. V shed 5 bases and J shed 2 bases, with 13 bases lying between them. The CDR3 loop reads CASSPPGGPGNTIYF. In nucleotides, the CDR3 is TGTGCCAGCAGCCCACCCGGGGGACCTGGAAACACCATATATTTT.

This clone turned up a few times. This chain joins TRBV5-4 and TRBJ1-2, with D maybe TRBD1 (6 bases). The CDR3 covers 17 residues. The V and J ends lost 0 bases and 6 bases respectively, with 21 bases between them. Germline lookup yields CDR1 SGHNT and CDR2 YYREEE (reference sequence). The CDR3 bases are TGTGCCAGCAGCTTGGCCTGGGGGGACCCGGGGGCACATGGCTACACCTTC. Translation: CASSLAWGDPGAHGYTF.

The chain carries TRBV24-1 and TRBJ2-7; 15 bases agree with TRBD2. The J segment lost 2 bases and the V segment lost 4 bases, leaving 5 bases of the junction unmatched. The germline CDR1 and CDR2 sequences are KGHDR and SFDVKD. The CDR3 loop spans 17 amino acids. CDR3 sequence: CATSDPGLAGGPYEQYF. The CDR3 bases are TGTGCCACCAGTGACCCCGGACTAGCGGGAGGGCCCTACGAGCAGTACTTC.

This chain uses TRBV15 with TRBJ2-4; TRBD1 agrees at 9 bases. CDR1 and CDR2 from the germline V gene are LNHNV and YYDKDF (reference sequence). V dropped 4 bases and J dropped 1; count of bases not matched to a gene: 5. This CDR3 comprises 16 residues. CDR3 sequence reads: CATSNQQGAAKNIQYF. The CDR3 bases are TGTGCCACCAGCAACCAACAGGGGGCGGCCAAAAACATTCAGTACTTC.

The chain links TRBV5-6 to TRBJ1-1, with TRBD1 as a possible D gene (6 bases). CDR1 SGHDT and CDR2 YYEEEE come from the germline V gene. V was trimmed by 5 bases and J by 0 bases, leaving 11 bases between them. This CDR3 spans 14 amino acids. CDR3 amino acids: CASRSDRLNTEAFF. In DNA, the CDR3 is TGTGCCAGCAGATCGGACAGATTGAACACTGAAGCTTTCTTT.

The J gene is TRBJ1-5, the V gene TRBV30, with D perhaps TRBD1 (6 bases). Germline V gives CDR1 GTSNPN, CDR2 SVGIG (reference sequence). This CDR3 is built from 15 residues. Trimming shortened V by 0 bases and J by 6 bases, and 15 bases separated the two germline ends. The CDR3 sequence: CAWSVGSRGGQPQHF. CDR3 bases: TGTGCCTGGAGTGTTGGGAGCAGGGGAGGTCAGCCCCAGCATTTT.

The DNA for the CDR3 is TGCGCCAGCAGCTTGGAGCGGGACTATGGCTACACCTTC. This gives the protein CASSLERDYGYTF. J is TRBJ1-2 and V is TRBV5-1, with D unresolved. The CDR3 runs 13 residues. Germline V gives CDR1 SGHRS, CDR2 YFSETQ. V lost 0 bases to trimming and J lost 3 bases, with 6 bases between them.

The V call is TRBV5-4, the J call TRBJ2-1; tentatively, D is TRBD1 (7 bases). V lost 4 bases and J lost 0, with 17 bases in between. Germline CDR1 SGHNT, CDR2 YYREEE (reference sequence). The CDR3 spans 17 residues. CDR3 sequence: CASSAPYRGGSYNEQFF. The CDR3 coding sequence is TGTGCCAGCAGCGCCCCGTACAGGGGAGGCTCCTACAATGAGCAGTTCTTC.

The chain joins TRBV19 to TRBJ1-2; D is unclear. Trimming stripped 5 bases from V and 8 bases from J, with 15 bases between. Looked up from germline, CDR1 is LNHDA and CDR2 is SQIVND (reference sequence). This CDR3 contains 13 residues. The CDR3 loop is CASSVSDVSGYTF. In DNA form, the CDR3 reads TGTGCCAGTAGTGTATCTGATGTCTCGGGCTACACCTTC.

This clone came up a few times. The chain employs TRBV7-2 and TRBJ2-1; 7 positions match TRBD2. The CDR3 spans 16 residues. Looked up from germline, CDR1 is SGHTA and CDR2 is FQGNSA. After removal of 1 base from V and 2 bases from J, the junction contained 5 bases not matched to a gene. The chain's CDR3 is CASSLEGTIAYNEQFF. CDR3 nucleotide sequence: TGTGCCAGCAGCTTAGAGGGGACTATCGCCTACAATGAGCAGTTCTTC. The full variable domain, rest sourced from reference TRBV7-2 and TRBJ2-1, is GAGVSQSPSNKVTEKGKDVELRCDPISGHTALYWYRQSLGQGLEFLIYFQGNSAPDKSGLPSDRFSAERTGGSVSTLTIQRTQQEDSAVYLCASSLEGTIAYNEQFFGPGTRLTVL.